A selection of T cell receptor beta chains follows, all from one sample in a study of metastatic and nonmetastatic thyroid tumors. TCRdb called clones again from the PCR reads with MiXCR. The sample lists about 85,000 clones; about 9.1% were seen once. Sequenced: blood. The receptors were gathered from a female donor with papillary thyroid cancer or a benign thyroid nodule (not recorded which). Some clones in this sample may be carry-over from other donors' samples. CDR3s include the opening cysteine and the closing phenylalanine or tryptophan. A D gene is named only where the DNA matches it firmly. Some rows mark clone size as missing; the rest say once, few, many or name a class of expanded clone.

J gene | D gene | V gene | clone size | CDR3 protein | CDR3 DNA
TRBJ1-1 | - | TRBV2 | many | CASSGRTGGTEAFF | TGTGCCAGCAGTGGGAGGACGGGAGGGACTGAAGCTTTCTTT
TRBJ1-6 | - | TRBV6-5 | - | CASSYSRDNSPLHF | TGTGCCAGCAGTTACTCTAGGGATAATTCACCCCTCCACTTT
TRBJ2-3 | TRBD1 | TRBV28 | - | CASTRGNTDTQYF | TGTGCCAGCACCAGGGGGAACACAGATACGCAGTATTTT
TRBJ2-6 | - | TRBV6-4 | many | CASSRDVTSGANVLTF | TGTGCCAGCAGCCGGGACGTAACGTCTGGGGCCAACGTCCTGACTTTC
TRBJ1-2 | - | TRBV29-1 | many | CSVFQGKGYTF | TGCAGCGTTTTTCAGGGAAAAGGCTACACCTTC
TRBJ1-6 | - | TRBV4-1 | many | CASSHSRTRGKSPLHF | TGCGCCAGCAGCCATTCTCGGACCCGGGGAAAATCACCCCTCCACTTT
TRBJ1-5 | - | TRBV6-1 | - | CASSRGGLGQPQHF | TGTGCCAGCAGTCGAGGGGGGCTTGGCCAGCCCCAGCATTTT
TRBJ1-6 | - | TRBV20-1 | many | CSAKTVANSPLHF | TGCAGTGCCAAAACCGTGGCTAATTCACCCCTCCACTTT
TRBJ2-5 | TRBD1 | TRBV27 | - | CASSLSGDRGHRETQYF | TGCGCCAGCAGTTTATCGGGGGACAGGGGGCACCGGGAGACCCAGTACTTC
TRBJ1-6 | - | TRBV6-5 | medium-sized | CASSYSGSSYNSPLHF | TGTGCCAGCAGTTACTCCGGGAGCTCCTATAATTCACCCCTCCACTTT
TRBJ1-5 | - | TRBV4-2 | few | CASSQDFGGRDGQPQHF | TGTGCCAGCAGCCAAGATTTCGGGGGGCGCGATGGTCAGCCCCAGCATTTT
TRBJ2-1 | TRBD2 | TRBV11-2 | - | CASSLDLGLAGNEQFF | TGTGCCAGCAGCTTAGACCTAGGACTAGCGGGAAATGAGCAGTTCTTC
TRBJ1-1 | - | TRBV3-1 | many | CASSQKGGTEAFF | TGTGCCAGCAGCCAAAAGGGGGGAACTGAAGCTTTCTTT
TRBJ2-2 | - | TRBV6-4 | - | CASSGGAETGELFF | TGTGCCAGCAGTGGGGGGGCGGAAACCGGGGAGCTGTTTTTT
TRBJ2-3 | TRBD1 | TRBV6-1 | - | CASNGQGSVDTQYF | TGTGCCAGCAATGGACAGGGTAGTGTAGATACGCAGTATTTT
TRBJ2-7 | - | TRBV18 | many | CASSPPRSGEQYF | TGTGCCAGCTCACCACCGCGCAGTGGCGAGCAGTACTTC
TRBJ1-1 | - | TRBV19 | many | CASRENRDNTEAFF | TGTGCCAGTAGGGAGAACAGGGATAACACTGAAGCTTTCTTT
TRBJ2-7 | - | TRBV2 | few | CASNGYAYEQYF | TGTGCCAGCAACGGCTATGCTTACGAGCAGTACTTC
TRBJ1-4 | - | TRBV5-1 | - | CASSLGSPGEKLFF | TGCGCCAGCAGCTTGGGGAGTCCTGGGGAAAAACTGTTTTTT
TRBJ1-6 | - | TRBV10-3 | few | CAISESTTTGSSHLHF | TGTGCCATCAGTGAGTCGACGACGACAGGTAGTTCACACCTCCACTTT
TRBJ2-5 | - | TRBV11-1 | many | CASSLRPGETQYF | TGTGCCAGCAGCTTAAGGCCTGGGGAGACCCAGTACTTC
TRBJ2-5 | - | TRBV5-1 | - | CASSLDQETQYF | TGCGCCAGCAGTTTGGATCAAGAGACCCAGTACTTC
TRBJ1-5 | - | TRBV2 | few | CASRGNNQPQHF | TGTGCCAGCCGCGGAAACAATCAGCCCCAGCATTTT
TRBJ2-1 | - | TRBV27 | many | CASSLKLYHNEQFF | TGTGCCAGCAGTTTAAAACTGTATCACAATGAGCAGTTCTTC
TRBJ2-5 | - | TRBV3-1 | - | CASSPSVETQYF | TGTGCCAGCAGCCCATCGGTTGAGACCCAGTACTTC
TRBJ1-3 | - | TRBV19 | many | CASSIPGHFSGNTIYF | TGTGCCAGTAGTATCCCGGGACACTTCTCTGGAAACACCATATATTTT
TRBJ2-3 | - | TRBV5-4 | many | CASSYYGADTQYF | TGTGCCAGCAGTTACTACGGGGCAGATACGCAGTATTTT
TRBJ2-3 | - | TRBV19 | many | CASSIFAGSTDTQYF | TGTGCCAGTAGTATATTCGCGGGGAGCACAGATACGCAGTATTTT
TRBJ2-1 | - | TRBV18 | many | CASSPHNEQFF | TGTGCCAGCTCACCACACAATGAGCAGTTCTTC
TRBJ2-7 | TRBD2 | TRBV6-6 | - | CASTYDQRGSRGYEQYF | TGTGCCAGCACTTACGACCAGCGGGGGAGCCGGGGCTACGAGCAGTACTTC
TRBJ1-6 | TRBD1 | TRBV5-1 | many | CASSFGDRGPGNSPLHF | TGCGCCAGCAGCTTTGGGGACAGGGGGCCGGGAAATTCACCCCTCCACTTT
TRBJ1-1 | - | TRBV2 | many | CASSKGNLNTEAFF | TGTGCCAGCAGTAAAGGGAACCTGAACACTGAAGCTTTCTTT
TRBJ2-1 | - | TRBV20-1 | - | CSASGSAYNEQFF | TGCAGTGCTAGCGGGAGTGCCTACAATGAGCAGTTCTTC
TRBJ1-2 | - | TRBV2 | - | CASRYRPSSGYTF | TGTGCCAGCAGGTACCGGCCATCTTCTGGCTACACCTTC
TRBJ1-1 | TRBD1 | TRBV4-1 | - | CASSQGTGVGAFF | TGCGCCAGCAGCCAAGGGACAGGGGTCGGAGCTTTCTTT
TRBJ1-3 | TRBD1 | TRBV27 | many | CASRPGGAGNTIYF | TGTGCCAGCAGACCAGGGGGAGCAGGAAACACCATATATTTT
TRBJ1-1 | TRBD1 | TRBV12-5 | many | CASGPGQGLGNTEAFF | TGTGCTAGTGGCCCCGGACAGGGCCTGGGGAACACTGAAGCTTTCTTT
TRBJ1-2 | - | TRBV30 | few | CAWSVSSGSGYTF | TGTGCCTGGAGTGTATCTTCAGGTAGTGGCTACACCTTC
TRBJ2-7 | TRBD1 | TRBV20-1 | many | CSATGTGSYEQYF | TGCAGTGCAACCGGGACAGGGAGCTACGAGCAGTACTTC
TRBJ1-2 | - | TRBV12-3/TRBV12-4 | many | CASSWYTGYYGYTF | TGTGCCAGCAGTTGGTACACAGGTTACTATGGCTACACCTTC
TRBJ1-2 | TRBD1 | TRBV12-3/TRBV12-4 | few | CASSFAPGQGLLTF | TGTGCCAGCAGTTTTGCACCGGGACAGGGGCTTCTCACCTTC
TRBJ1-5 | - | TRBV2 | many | CASSKGGRSNQPQHF | TGTGCCAGCTCTAAGGGGGGTCGGAGCAATCAGCCCCAGCATTTT
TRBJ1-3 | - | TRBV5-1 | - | CASSLEGTPSSGNTIYF | TGCGCCAGCAGCTTGGAGGGGACACCTAGCTCTGGAAACACCATATATTTT
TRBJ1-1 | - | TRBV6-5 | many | CASSYSEIAFF | TGTGCCAGCAGTTACTCTGAGATAGCTTTCTTT
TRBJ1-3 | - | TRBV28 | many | CASSFKRGWELSGNTIYF | TGTGCCAGCAGTTTCAAGAGGGGCTGGGAGCTCTCTGGAAACACCATATATTTT